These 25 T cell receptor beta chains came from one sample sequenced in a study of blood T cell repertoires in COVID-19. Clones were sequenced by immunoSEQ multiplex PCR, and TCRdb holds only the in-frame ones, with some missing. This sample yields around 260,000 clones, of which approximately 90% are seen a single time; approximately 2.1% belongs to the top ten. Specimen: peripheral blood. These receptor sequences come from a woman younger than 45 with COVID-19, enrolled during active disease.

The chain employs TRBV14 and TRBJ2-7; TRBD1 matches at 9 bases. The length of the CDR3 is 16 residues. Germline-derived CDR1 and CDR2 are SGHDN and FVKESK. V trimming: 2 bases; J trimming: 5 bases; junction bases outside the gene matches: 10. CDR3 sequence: CASSQTPGTGSHEQYF. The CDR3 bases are TGTGCCAGCAGCCAAACCCCCGGGACAGGGTCCCACGAGCAGTACTTC.

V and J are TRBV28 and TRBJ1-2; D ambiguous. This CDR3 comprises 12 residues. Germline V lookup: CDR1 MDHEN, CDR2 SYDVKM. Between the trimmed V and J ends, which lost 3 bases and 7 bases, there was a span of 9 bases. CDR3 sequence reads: CASSLLLSGYTF. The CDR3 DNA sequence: TGTGCCAGCAGTTTGCTGTTGAGTGGCTACACCTTC.

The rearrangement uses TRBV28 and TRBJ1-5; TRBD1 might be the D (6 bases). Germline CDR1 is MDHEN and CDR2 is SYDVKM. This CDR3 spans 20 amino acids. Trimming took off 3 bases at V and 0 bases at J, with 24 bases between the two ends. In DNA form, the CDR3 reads TGTGCCAGCAGTTTCAACCCTATCGGGACAAGCCGTTATAGCAATCAGCCCCAGCATTTT. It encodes CASSFNPIGTSRYSNQPQHF.

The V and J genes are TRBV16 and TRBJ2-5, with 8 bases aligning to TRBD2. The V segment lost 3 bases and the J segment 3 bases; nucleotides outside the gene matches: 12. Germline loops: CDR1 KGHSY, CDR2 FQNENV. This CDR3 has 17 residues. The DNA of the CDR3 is TGTGCCAGCAGCCAGAGCGGGAGTGGACTAGGAAAAGAGACCCAGTACTTC. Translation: CASSQSGSGLGKETQYF. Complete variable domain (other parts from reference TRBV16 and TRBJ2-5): GEEVAQTPKHLVRGEGQKAKLYCAPIKGHSYVFWYQQVLKNEFKFLISFQNENVFDETGMPKERFSAKCLPNSPCSLEIQATKLEDSAVYFCASSQSGSGLGKETQYFGPGTRLLVL.

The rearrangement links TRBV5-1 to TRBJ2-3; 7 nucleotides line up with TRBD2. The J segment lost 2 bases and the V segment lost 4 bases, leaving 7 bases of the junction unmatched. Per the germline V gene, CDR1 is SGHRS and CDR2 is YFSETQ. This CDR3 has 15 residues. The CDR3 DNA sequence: TGCGCCAGCAGCCCCCTGGGACTACCCACAGATACGCAGTATTTT. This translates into CASSPLGLPTDTQYF.

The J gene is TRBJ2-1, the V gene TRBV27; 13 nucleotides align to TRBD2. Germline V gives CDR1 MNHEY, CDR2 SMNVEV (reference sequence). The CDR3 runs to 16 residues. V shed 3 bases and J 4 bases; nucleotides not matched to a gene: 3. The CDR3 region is CASSLPGLAGYNEQFF. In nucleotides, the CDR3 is TGTGCCAGCAGTTTGCCGGGACTAGCGGGATACAATGAGCAGTTCTTC.

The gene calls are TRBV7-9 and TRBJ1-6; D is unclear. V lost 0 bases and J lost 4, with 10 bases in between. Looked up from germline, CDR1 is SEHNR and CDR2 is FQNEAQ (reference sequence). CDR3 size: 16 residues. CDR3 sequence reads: CASSLARLDYNSPLHF. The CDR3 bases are TGTGCCAGCAGCTTAGCGAGGCTCGATTATAATTCACCCCTCCACTTT.

This chain's CDR3 is CASSDIEGVKTDTQYF. Written as DNA, the CDR3 is TGCGCCAGCAGTGACATCGAGGGAGTTAAGACAGATACGCAGTATTTT. The rearrangement uses TRBV10-1 and TRBJ2-3, with D possibly matching TRBD2 (5 bases). There are 16 residues in the CDR3. Germline V gene sequence: CDR1 WNHNN, CDR2 SYGVQD (reference sequence). The V end was cut by 3 bases, the J end by 3 bases, with 16 bases between.

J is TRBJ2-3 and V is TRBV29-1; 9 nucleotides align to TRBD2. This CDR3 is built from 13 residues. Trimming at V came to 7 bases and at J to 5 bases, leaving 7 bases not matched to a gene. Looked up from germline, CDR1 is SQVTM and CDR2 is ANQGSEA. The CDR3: CSGGRAVEDTQYF. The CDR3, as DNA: TGCAGCGGCGGGAGGGCCGTAGAAGATACGCAGTATTTT.

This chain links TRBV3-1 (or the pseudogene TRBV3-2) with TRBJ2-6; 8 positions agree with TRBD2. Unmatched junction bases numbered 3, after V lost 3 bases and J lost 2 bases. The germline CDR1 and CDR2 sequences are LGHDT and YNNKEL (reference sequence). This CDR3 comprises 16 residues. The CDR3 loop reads CASSHRGGTGANVLTF. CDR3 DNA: TGTGCCAGCAGCCACCGGGGGGGGACTGGGGCCAACGTCCTGACTTTC.

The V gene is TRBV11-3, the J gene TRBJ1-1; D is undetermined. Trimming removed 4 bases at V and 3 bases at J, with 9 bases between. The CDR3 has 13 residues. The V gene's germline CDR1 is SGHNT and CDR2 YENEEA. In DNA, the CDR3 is TGTGCCAGCAGCTCGAGTAAGTACACTGAAGCTTTCTTT. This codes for CASSSSKYTEAFF.

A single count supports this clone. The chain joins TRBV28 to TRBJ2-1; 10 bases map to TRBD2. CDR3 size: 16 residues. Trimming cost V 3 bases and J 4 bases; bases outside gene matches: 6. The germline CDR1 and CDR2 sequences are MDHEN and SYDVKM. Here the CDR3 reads CASSFPTSGTYNEQFF. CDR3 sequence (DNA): TGTGCCAGCAGTTTCCCTACTAGCGGGACGTACAATGAGCAGTTCTTC.

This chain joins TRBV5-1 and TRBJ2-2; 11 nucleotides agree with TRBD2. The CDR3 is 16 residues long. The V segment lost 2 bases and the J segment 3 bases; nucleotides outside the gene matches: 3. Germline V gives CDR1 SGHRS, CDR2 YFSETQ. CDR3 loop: CASSLIAGGDTGELFF. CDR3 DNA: TGCGCCAGCAGCTTAATAGCGGGAGGGGACACCGGGGAGCTGTTTTTT.

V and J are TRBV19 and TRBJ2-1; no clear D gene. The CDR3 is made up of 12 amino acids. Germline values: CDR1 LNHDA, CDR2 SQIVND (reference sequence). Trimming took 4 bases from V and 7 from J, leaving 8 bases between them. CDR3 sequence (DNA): TGTGCCAGTAGTACCTTCGCGAATGAGCAGTTCTTC. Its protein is CASSTFANEQFF.

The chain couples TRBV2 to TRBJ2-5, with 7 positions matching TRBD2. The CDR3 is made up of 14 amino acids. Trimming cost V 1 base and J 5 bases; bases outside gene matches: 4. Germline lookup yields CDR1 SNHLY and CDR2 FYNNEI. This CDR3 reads CASSEEMGGETQYF. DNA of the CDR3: TGTGCCAGCAGTGAAGAGATGGGAGGGGAGACCCAGTACTTC.

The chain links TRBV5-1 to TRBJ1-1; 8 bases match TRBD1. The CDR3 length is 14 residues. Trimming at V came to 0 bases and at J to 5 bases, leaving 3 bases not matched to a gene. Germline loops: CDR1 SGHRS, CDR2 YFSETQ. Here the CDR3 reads CASSLARTGTEAFF. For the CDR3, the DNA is TGCGCCAGCAGCTTGGCCAGGACAGGGACTGAAGCTTTCTTT.

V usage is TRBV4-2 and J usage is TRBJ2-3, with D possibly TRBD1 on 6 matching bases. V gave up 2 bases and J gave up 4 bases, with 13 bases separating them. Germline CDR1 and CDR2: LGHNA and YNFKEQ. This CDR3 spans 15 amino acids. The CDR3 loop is CASSQTQGAPDTQYF. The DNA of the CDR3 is TGTGCCAGCAGCCAAACACAGGGTGCGCCAGATACGCAGTATTTT.

The CDR3 DNA follows: TGCGCCAGCAGCCAAGATCGGGGGGAATACGAGCAGTACTTC. It encodes CASSQDRGEYEQYF. The V and J genes are TRBV4-1 and TRBJ2-7; 7 bases agree with TRBD2. This CDR3 has 14 residues. V gave up 0 bases and J gave up 4 bases; unmatched junction bases: 3. Germline V gives CDR1 MGHRA, CDR2 YSYEKL.

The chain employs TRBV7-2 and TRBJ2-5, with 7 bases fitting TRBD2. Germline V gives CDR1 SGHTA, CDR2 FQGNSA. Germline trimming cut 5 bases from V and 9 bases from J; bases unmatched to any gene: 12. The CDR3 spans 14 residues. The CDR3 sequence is CASSPSDVGRAQYF. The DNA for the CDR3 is TGTGCCAGCAGCCCCTCGGACGTAGGGAGGGCCCAGTACTTC.

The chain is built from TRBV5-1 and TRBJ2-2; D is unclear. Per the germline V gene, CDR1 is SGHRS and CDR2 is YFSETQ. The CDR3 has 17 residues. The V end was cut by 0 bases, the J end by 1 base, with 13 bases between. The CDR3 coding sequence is TGCGCCAGCAGCTTGGCCTCCGTGTCAGGGAACACCGGGGAGCTGTTTTTT. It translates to CASSLASVSGNTGELFF.

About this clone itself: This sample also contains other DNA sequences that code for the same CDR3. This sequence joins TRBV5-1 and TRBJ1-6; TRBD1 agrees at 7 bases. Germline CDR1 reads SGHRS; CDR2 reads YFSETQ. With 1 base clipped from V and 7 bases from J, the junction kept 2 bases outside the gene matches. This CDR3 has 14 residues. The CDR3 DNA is TGCGCCAGCAGCTTGACAGGGGACAATTCACCCCTCCACTTT. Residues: CASSLTGDNSPLHF.

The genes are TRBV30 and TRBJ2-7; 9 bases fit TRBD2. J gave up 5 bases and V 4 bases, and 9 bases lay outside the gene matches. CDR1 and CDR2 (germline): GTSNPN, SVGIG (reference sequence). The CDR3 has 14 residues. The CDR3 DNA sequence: TGTGCCTGGACTCCGGGACTAGCCACCCACGAGCAGTACTTC. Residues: CAWTPGLATHEQYF.

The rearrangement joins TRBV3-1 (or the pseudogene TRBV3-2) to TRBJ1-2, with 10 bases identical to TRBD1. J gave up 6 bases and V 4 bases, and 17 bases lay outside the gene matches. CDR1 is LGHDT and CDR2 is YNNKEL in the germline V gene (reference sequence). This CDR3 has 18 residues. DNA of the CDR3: TGTGCCAGCAGCCCACACCCTCCGGACGGACAGGGGGTTAATGGCTACACCTTC. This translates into CASSPHPPDGQGVNGYTF.

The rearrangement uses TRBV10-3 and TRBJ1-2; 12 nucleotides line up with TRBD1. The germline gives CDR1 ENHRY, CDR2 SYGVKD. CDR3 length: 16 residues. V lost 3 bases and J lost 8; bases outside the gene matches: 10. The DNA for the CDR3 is TGTGCCATCAGTGAAAGACCGGGACAGGGGGCGTGGGGCTACACCTTC. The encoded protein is CAISERPGQGAWGYTF.

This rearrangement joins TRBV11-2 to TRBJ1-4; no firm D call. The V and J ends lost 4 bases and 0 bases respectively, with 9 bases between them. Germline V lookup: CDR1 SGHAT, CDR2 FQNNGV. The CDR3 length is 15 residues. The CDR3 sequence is CASSSSHATNEKLFF. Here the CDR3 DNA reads TGTGCCAGCAGCTCCTCACATGCAACTAATGAAAAACTGTTTTTT.